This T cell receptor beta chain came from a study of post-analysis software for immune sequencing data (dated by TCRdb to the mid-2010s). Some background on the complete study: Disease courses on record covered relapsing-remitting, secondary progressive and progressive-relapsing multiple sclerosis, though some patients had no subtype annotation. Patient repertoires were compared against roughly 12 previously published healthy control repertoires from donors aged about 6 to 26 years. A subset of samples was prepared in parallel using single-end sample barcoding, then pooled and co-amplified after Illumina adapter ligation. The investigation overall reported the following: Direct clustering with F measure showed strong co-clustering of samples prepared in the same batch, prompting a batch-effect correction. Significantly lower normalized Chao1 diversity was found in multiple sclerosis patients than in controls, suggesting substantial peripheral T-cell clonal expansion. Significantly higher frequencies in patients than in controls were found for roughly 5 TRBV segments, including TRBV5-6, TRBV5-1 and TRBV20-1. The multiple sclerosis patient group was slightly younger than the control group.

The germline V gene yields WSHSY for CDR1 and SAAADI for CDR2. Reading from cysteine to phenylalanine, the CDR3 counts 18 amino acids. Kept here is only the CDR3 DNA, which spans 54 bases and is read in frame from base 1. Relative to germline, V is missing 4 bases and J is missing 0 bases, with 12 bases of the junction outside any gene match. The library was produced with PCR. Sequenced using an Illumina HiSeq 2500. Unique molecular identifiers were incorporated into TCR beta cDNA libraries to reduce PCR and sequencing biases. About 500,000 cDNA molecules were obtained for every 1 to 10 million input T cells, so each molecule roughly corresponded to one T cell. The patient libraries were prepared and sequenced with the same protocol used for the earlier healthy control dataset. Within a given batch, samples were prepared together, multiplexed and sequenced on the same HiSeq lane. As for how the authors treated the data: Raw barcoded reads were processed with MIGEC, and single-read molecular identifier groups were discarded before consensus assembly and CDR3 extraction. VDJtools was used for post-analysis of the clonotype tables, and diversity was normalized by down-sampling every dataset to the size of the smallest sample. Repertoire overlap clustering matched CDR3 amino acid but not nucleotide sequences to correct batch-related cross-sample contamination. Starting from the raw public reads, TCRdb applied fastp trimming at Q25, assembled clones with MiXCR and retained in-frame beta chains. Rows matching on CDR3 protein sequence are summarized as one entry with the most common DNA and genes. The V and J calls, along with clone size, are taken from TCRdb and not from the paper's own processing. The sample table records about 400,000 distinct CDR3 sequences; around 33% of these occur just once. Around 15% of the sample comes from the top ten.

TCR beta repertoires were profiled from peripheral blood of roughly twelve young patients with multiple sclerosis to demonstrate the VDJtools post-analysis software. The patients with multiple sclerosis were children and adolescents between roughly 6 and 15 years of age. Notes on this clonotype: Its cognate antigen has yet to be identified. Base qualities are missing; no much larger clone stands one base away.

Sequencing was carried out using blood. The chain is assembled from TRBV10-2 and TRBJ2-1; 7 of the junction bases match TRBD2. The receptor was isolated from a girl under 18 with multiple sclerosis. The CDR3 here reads CASSVPMAGVSSYNEQFF. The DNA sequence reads TGCGCCAGCAGTGTGCCCATGGCGGGGGTCTCCTCCTACAATGAGCAGTTCTTC.